This TCR beta chain comes out of a study of T cell responses to AZD1222 COVID-19 vaccine. Study-level background: Second-dose groups at about 4 or about 12 weeks were pooled.

As regards this clone: Antigen: not known.

The data were produced by immunoSEQ multiplex PCR, yet TCRdb's version contains in-frame clones alone and is incomplete. The table lists approximately 150,000 clones, 90% to 95% of them singletons, with roughly 1% in the top ten. Study findings and constraints: The study found vaccine-associated CD4 TCRs spanning spike, dominant at 160-218 and 743-854. Within unmutated variant regions lay the reported targets of nearly half of spike-specific TCRs. Most donors were white British, females outnumbered males, and clonal diversity was possibly underestimated.

This CDR3 is 13 amino acids long. The V gene lost 3 bases and the J gene lost 7 bases, with 13 bases spanning the gap. Germline V gene lookup returns CDR1 ENHRY and CDR2 SYGVKD. J is TRBJ2-7 and V is TRBV10-3; D is perhaps TRBD1 or TRBD2 (5 bases each). The sample was peripheral blood, taken on day 0 of AZD1222 vaccination. This clonotype was obtained from an adult in good health. The CDR3 loop is CAISDVQGAEQYF. CDR3 nucleotide sequence: TGTGCCATCAGTGACGTTCAGGGAGCGGAGCAGTACTTC.